The 24 T cell receptor beta chains in this list originate from one sample, sequenced in a study of blood T cell repertoires in COVID-19. The table came from immunoSEQ multiplex PCR; TCRdb's copy has only in-frame clones and leaves some out. The sample records approximately 100,000 clones, approximately 92% being singletons. The sequencing sample was made of peripheral blood. The receptors stem from a woman at least 80 years old with active COVID-19.

This chain connects TRBV19 to TRBJ2-3; D perhaps matches TRBD1 (6 bases). The CDR3 extends over 14 amino acids. V lost 4 bases and J lost 6, with 14 bases in between. From germline, CDR1 is LNHDA and CDR2 SQIVND (reference sequence). CDR3 in amino acids: CASSRRSRGDTQYF. The CDR3 DNA reads as TGTGCCAGTAGTAGGCGGTCAAGGGGGGATACGCAGTATTTT. Looking up the rest from reference TRBV19 and TRBJ2-3 gives the full variable domain: DGGITQSPKYLFRKEGQNVTLSCEQNLNHDAMYWYRQDPGQGLRLIYYSQIVNDFQKGDIAEGYSVSREKKESFPLTVTSAQKNPTAFYLCASSRRSRGDTQYFGPGTRLTVL.

V usage is TRBV28 and J usage is TRBJ1-5; D is unclear. The CDR3 runs to 13 residues. The germline CDR1 and CDR2 sequences are MDHEN and SYDVKM. V dropped 6 bases and J dropped 3 bases, with 9 bases sitting between them. This CDR3 reads CASRYDSNQPQHF. CDR3 nucleotide sequence: TGTGCCAGCAGATACGACTCCAATCAGCCCCAGCATTTT.

The chain carries TRBV6-2 or TRBV6-3 and TRBJ2-7; 9 nucleotides line up with TRBD1. This CDR3 contains 15 residues. The V gene's germline CDR1 is MNHEY and CDR2 SVGEGT. V lost 4 bases to trimming and J lost 7 bases; unmatched junction nucleotides: 11. The CDR3 coding sequence is TGTGCCAGCAGTTTCTCCAAGGGACAGGGAAGTGAGCAGTACTTC. Amino acid sequence: CASSFSKGQGSEQYF.

The chain combines TRBV25-1 with TRBJ2-6; no firm D call. The germline V gene has CDR1 MGHDK and CDR2 SYGVNS. The CDR3 consists of 16 residues. Deletions cut 1 base from V and 0 bases from J, with 7 bases between. The CDR3 is CASSESITSGANVLTF. In DNA, the CDR3 is TGTGCCAGCAGTGAATCTATTACCTCTGGGGCCAACGTCCTGACTTTC.

The rearrangement links TRBV5-1 to TRBJ1-6; unclear D gene. V was shortened by 0 bases and J by 0 bases, with 10 bases between the two germline ends. CDR1 is SGHRS, CDR2 YFSETQ, per germline. CDR3 length: 17 amino acids. The CDR3 is CASSLELGDSYNSPLHF. The DNA for the CDR3 is TGCGCCAGCAGCTTGGAGTTGGGCGACTCCTATAATTCACCCCTCCACTTT.

The chain employs TRBV6-5 and TRBJ2-4; D gene uncertain. CDR3 length: 14 residues. The germline V gene has CDR1 MNHEY and CDR2 SVGAGI. The germline V and J ends were trimmed by 6 bases and 5 bases, with 14 bases remaining between them. CDR3 bases: TGTGCCAGCAGCAGTCGGGTTGCGCAAAACATTCAGTACTTC. Translating it yields CASSSRVAQNIQYF.

V gene TRBV4-3 combines with J gene TRBJ2-3, with 7 bases that match TRBD2. CDR3 length: 17 amino acids. V lost 4 bases and J lost 5; bases outside the gene matches: 15. Germline V CDR1 and CDR2: LGHNA, YSLEER. CDR3 sequence reads: CASSLLSPSGGGDTQYF. CDR3 nucleotides: TGCGCCAGCAGCCTCCTCTCCCCTAGCGGAGGTGGAGATACGCAGTATTTT.

This clone has only one observation. The chain is built from TRBV5-5 and TRBJ2-1, with D unclear. With 4 bases removed from V and 5 bases from J, the gap between germline ends came to 10 bases. The CDR3 is 13 amino acids. CDR1 SGHKS and CDR2 YYEKEE come from the germline V gene (reference sequence). CDR3 bases: TGTGCCAGCAGCCCGAACAGAGACAATGAGCAGTTCTTC. Protein sequence: CASSPNRDNEQFF. Full variable domain (rest looked up from reference TRBV5-5 and TRBJ2-1): DAGVTQSPTHLIKTRGQQVTLRCSPISGHKSVSWYQQVLGQGPQFIFQYYEKEERGRGNFPDRFSARQFPNYSSELNVNALLLGDSALYLCASSPNRDNEQFFGPGTRLTVL.

The chain carries TRBV7-8 and TRBJ2-7; tentative D call: TRBD1 (6 bases). Trimming removed 5 bases from V and 6 bases from J, with 20 bases in between. The CDR3 has 15 amino acids. Germline-derived CDR1 and CDR2 are SGHVS and FQNEAQ. The CDR3 sequence is CASSPIYGQLSEQYF. CDR3 nucleotide sequence: TGTGCCAGCAGCCCTATATATGGACAGTTGTCCGAGCAGTACTTC.

This clone was observed once. This chain connects TRBV5-1 to TRBJ2-5; 9 bases line up with TRBD2. This CDR3 has 15 amino acids. The V gene end was trimmed by 4 bases and the J gene end by 2 bases; junction bases not matched to a gene: 6. The germline V gene has CDR1 SGHRS and CDR2 YFSETQ. The CDR3 DNA sequence: TGCGCCAGCAGCACGGTAGCGGGAGCGCAAGAGACCCAGTACTTC. It yields the protein CASSTVAGAQETQYF.

This clone was counted a single time. This chain uses TRBV28 with TRBJ1-1; D is possibly TRBD1 (5 bases). The CDR3 spans 17 residues. V shed 1 base and J shed 0 bases, with 15 bases lying between them. Germline loops: CDR1 MDHEN, CDR2 SYDVKM. Written as DNA, the CDR3 is TGTGCCAGCAGTTTATTTACAGTGGGGGGACTGAACACTGAAGCTTTCTTT. It yields the protein CASSLFTVGGLNTEAFF.

The chain recombines TRBV7-2 with TRBJ2-5; 11 nucleotides match TRBD1. The CDR3 sequence is 18 residues long. After removal of 4 bases from V and 1 base from J, the junction contained 11 bases not matched to a gene. The germline V gene encodes CDR1 SGHTA and CDR2 FQGNSA. CDR3 sequence (DNA): TGTGCCAGCAGCTACCCCAATGACGGGACAGGGGGCCAAGAGACCCAGTACTTC. Translation: CASSYPNDGTGGQETQYF.

The chain joins TRBV27 to TRBJ2-1, with TRBD2 matching over 10 bases. The V and J ends lost 5 bases and 0 bases, in that order; junction bases with no gene match: 22. Germline lookup yields CDR1 MNHEY and CDR2 SMNVEV (reference sequence). The CDR3 consists of 22 residues. The CDR3 DNA follows: TGTGCCAGCAGTCGGGCTAGCGGGAGTTTCGGGAGGTCCACGGGCTCCTACAATGAGCAGTTCTTC. This sequence encodes CASSRASGSFGRSTGSYNEQFF.

J is TRBJ2-1 and V is TRBV13; 8 bases are shared with TRBD2. This CDR3 is built from 16 residues. Trimming cost V 2 bases and J 7 bases; bases outside gene matches: 10. CDR1 is PRHDT, CDR2 FYEKMQ, per germline (reference sequence). The CDR3 coding sequence is TGTGCCAGCAGCTTATCTGGCGGGAGGCGGGGTAATGAGCAGTTCTTC. This sequence encodes CASSLSGGRRGNEQFF.

The chain links TRBV5-4 to TRBJ1-2; TRBD1 matches 9 bases. The J segment lost 4 bases and the V segment lost 4 bases, leaving 5 bases of the junction unmatched. CDR1 SGHNT and CDR2 YYREEE come from the germline V gene (reference sequence). This CDR3 comprises 14 residues. CDR3 protein: CASSPGQGFYGYTF. In DNA form, the CDR3 reads TGTGCCAGCAGCCCGGGACAGGGTTTCTATGGCTACACCTTC. The whole variable domain, remainder taken from reference TRBV5-4 and TRBJ1-2, is ETGVTQSPTHLIKTRGQQVTLRCSSQSGHNTVSWYQQALGQGPQFIFQYYREEENGRGNFPPRFSGLQFPNYSSELNVNALELDDSALYLCASSPGQGFYGYTFGSGTRLTVV.

This chain joins TRBV7-9 and TRBJ2-1, with 13 bases lining up with TRBD2. Germline assignment: CDR1 SEHNR and CDR2 FQNEAQ (reference sequence). Trimming took 10 bases from V and 9 from J; bases not matched to a gene: 9. The CDR3 sequence is 14 residues long. Written as DNA, the CDR3 is TGTGCCACCTCCCGGACTAGCGGGAGCCCTGAGCAGTTCTTC. Its protein product is CATSRTSGSPEQFF.

The rearrangement joins TRBV5-1 to TRBJ2-7; D unresolved. Germline V lookup: CDR1 SGHRS, CDR2 YFSETQ. Deletions cut 0 bases from V and 0 bases from J, with 7 bases between. This CDR3 spans 14 amino acids. CDR3 sequence: CASSLDVFSYEQYF. CDR3 sequence (DNA): TGCGCCAGCAGCTTGGATGTATTCTCCTACGAGCAGTACTTC.

The chain links TRBV28 to TRBJ1-1; D remains ambiguous. Germline assignment: CDR1 MDHEN and CDR2 SYDVKM. V gave up 7 bases and J gave up 6 bases, with 9 bases separating them. The CDR3 has 11 amino acids. In DNA, the CDR3 is TGTGCCAGCACCTGGAGAGCTGAAGCTTTCTTT. Translation: CASTWRAEAFF.

This chain joins TRBV7-8 and TRBJ2-7; no firm D call. The V end lost 1 base, the J end lost 0 bases, and 10 bases lay between the germline ends. The CDR3 consists of 15 residues. Germline V gene sequence: CDR1 SGHVS, CDR2 FQNEAQ. The CDR3 DNA reads TGTGCCAGCAGCTTAGAATCCACTTACTCCTACGAGCAGTACTTC. Protein product: CASSLESTYSYEQYF.

V usage is TRBV12-3 or TRBV12-4 and J usage is TRBJ2-1, with 7 positions matching TRBD2. Trimming took 0 bases from V and 15 from J; bases not matched to a gene: 5. The CDR3 is 12 residues long. CDR3 in amino acids: CASSLAGGPLFF. The CDR3 nucleotides are TGTGCCAGCAGTTTAGCGGGAGGGCCATTGTTCTTC.

J is TRBJ1-1 and V is TRBV7-2; 9 nucleotides line up with TRBD1. Germline loops: CDR1 SGHTA, CDR2 FQGNSA. CDR3 size: 16 residues. V shed 0 bases, J shed 11 bases, and the junction held 13 bases outside the gene matches. The CDR3 here is CASSLAPTRTGDGAFF. The CDR3 region has the DNA TGTGCCAGCAGCTTAGCCCCCACCCGGACAGGGGACGGGGCTTTCTTT.

Only one count was recorded for this clone. This rearrangement joins TRBV27 to TRBJ2-7; 9 bases fit TRBD1. The CDR3 consists of 14 residues. J lost 4 bases, V lost 4 bases, and 5 bases had no gene match. In germline, CDR1 is MNHEY, CDR2 SMNVEV (reference sequence). DNA for the CDR3: TGTGCCAGCAGTTCCGCCGGACAGGGGTACGAGCAGTACTTC. Its translation is CASSSAGQGYEQYF.

This chain joins TRBV18 and TRBJ2-5, with TRBD1 as a possible D gene (6 bases). The germline CDR1 and CDR2 sequences are KGHSH and LQKENI. The CDR3 length is 16 residues. Between the trimmed V and J ends, which lost 2 bases and 1 base, there was a span of 14 bases. The CDR3 loop is CASSPRARGFQETQYF. The CDR3 DNA is TGTGCCAGCTCACCAAGAGCCAGGGGCTTCCAAGAGACCCAGTACTTC.

CDR3 amino acids: CASSQSGTRTYNEQFF. The CDR3 DNA reads as TGTGCCAGCAGCCAATCCGGGACTCGGACCTACAATGAGCAGTTCTTC. The rearrangement links TRBV4-2 to TRBJ2-1; a possible D gene is TRBD2 (6 bases). CDR3 length: 16 residues. CDR1 is LGHNA, CDR2 YNFKEQ, per germline. Trimming shortened V by 2 bases and J by 2 bases, and 13 bases separated the two germline ends.